Following are 12 T cell receptor beta chains from one sample sequenced in a study of blood T cells in healthy people across ages. Then a second PCR, running roughly 7 to 11 cycles, was carried out with a sample-barcoded 5' primer and a J-beta primer mix. Each CDR3 protein gets one entry after TCRdb re-called the 5' RACE reads with MiXCR. The repertoire holds just over 800,000 distinct CDR3 sequences, with approximately 67% as singletons. Sample: blood. The receptors here all came from a man between 25 and 39 years old in good health.

The chain recombines TRBV20-1 with TRBJ2-5, with 11 positions matching TRBD2. Germline-derived CDR1 and CDR2 are DFQATT and SNEGSKA (reference sequence). V lost 6 bases to trimming and J lost 11 bases; unmatched junction nucleotides: 17. The CDR3 contains 15 residues. The CDR3 nucleotides read TGCAGTGCGCCCGCGGTAGCGGGGGGGTACAGTGAGCAGTACTTC. It codes for CSAPAVAGGYSEQYF.

The chain couples TRBV30 to TRBJ2-4; TRBD1 is a possible D gene (6 bases). Trimming pared 4 bases from V and 14 bases from J, leaving 24 bases between. Germline loops: CDR1 GTSNPN, CDR2 SVGIG (reference sequence). The CDR3 runs 14 residues. The CDR3 nucleotides read TGTGCCTGGAAGAACAGGCAGGGGAGCCCTCGGGAGTACTTC. This gives the protein CAWKNRQGSPREYF.

The rearrangement uses TRBV30 and TRBJ1-4; D is possibly TRBD1 (5 bases). Trimming stripped 0 bases from V and 7 bases from J, with 9 bases between. Germline lookup yields CDR1 GTSNPN and CDR2 SVGIG (reference sequence). The CDR3 consists of 13 residues. The CDR3 loop reads CAWSVHGAEKLFF. CDR3 in DNA: TGTGCCTGGAGTGTACATGGGGCTGAAAAACTGTTTTTT.

This clonotype was counted a few times. V and J are TRBV15 and TRBJ2-1, with a possible D match to TRBD2 (6 bases). The CDR3 has 14 amino acids. CDR1 is LNHNV and CDR2 is YYDKDF in the germline V gene (reference sequence). Trimming took off 3 bases at V and 9 bases at J, with 15 bases between the two ends. The CDR3 region is CATSSSFARGEQFF. The CDR3 nucleotides read TGTGCCACCAGCAGTTCCTTTGCGCGGGGTGAGCAGTTCTTC.

The count of this clonotype is one. The gene calls are TRBV6-2 or TRBV6-3 and TRBJ2-4; possible D gene TRBD2, 5 bases. The end of the DNA aligns better with TRBJ2-7, so the J call may be wrong. The CDR3 runs to 15 residues. From germline, CDR1 is MNHEY and CDR2 SVGEGT. CDR3 nucleotides: TGTGCCAGCAGTTCCCCTGAGTGGAGCGGTCGCGAGCAGTACTTC. It yields the protein CASSSPEWSGREQYF.

This clonotype was counted a few times. The chain has TRBV27 and TRBJ1-5; a possible D gene is TRBD1 (6 bases). Germline loops: CDR1 MNHEY, CDR2 SMNVEV (reference sequence). This CDR3 has 16 amino acids. Trimming removed 3 bases from V and 3 bases from J, with 15 bases in between. As DNA, the CDR3 is TGTGCCAGCAGTTTCCCCCAGGACAGTTCCAATCAGCCCCAGCATTTT. Its protein product is CASSFPQDSSNQPQHF.

This clonotype was counted only a few times. The rearrangement uses TRBV7-6 and TRBJ2-3, with TRBD1 identical over 7 bases. The trim removed 4 bases at V and 2 bases at J, leaving 9 bases unmatched. Per the germline V gene, CDR1 is SGHVS and CDR2 is FNYEAQ. This CDR3 comprises 16 residues. The CDR3 bases are TGTGCCAGCAGCTACGGTTTCGGGACAGTCACAGATACGCAGTATTTT. Amino acids: CASSYGFGTVTDTQYF. Looking up the rest from reference TRBV7-6 and TRBJ2-3 gives the full variable domain: GAGVSQSPRYKVTKRGQDVALRCDPISGHVSLYWYRQALGQGPEFLTYFNYEAQQDKSGLPNDRFSAERPEGSISTLTIQRTEQRDSAMYRCASSYGFGTVTDTQYFGPGTRLTVL.

The V gene is TRBV6-4, the J gene TRBJ2-3, with TRBD2 matching over 9 bases. The CDR3 is 18 residues long. The germline V gene encodes CDR1 MRHNA and CDR2 SNTAGT. V lost 3 bases, J lost 2 bases, and 12 bases stayed unmatched. CDR3 region: CASSEVSGGGAPTDTQYF. For the CDR3, the DNA is TGTGCCAGCAGTGAGGTCTCTGGCGGGGGGGCCCCCACAGATACGCAGTATTTT.

V is TRBV20-1 and J is TRBJ2-5; unclear D gene. The end of the DNA is better explained by TRBJ2-7, so the J call may be wrong. Germline V gene sequence: CDR1 DFQATT, CDR2 SNEGSKA (reference sequence). The CDR3 totals 12 residues. This CDR3 reads CSAGRGRYEQYF. In DNA form, the CDR3 reads TGCAGTGCTGGTAGAGGAAGGTACGAGCAGTACTTC.

The chain employs TRBV2 and TRBJ2-3; 7 bases are a match to TRBD2. With V trimmed by 6 bases and J by 3 bases, 12 bases remained unmatched. The CDR3 contains 16 residues. Germline V lookup: CDR1 SNHLY, CDR2 FYNNEI. In DNA form, the CDR3 reads TGTGCCAGCAGGCGGGAGAGCGGGGTTACTACAGATACGCAGTATTTT. Protein sequence: CASRRESGVTTDTQYF.

CDR3 sequence reads: CSVGLGDRLSYEQYF. DNA for the CDR3: TGCAGCGTTGGATTGGGCGACAGACTCTCCTACGAGCAGTACTTC. This chain connects TRBV29-1 to TRBJ2-7; D may be TRBD1 (5 bases). The germline V gene has CDR1 SQVTM and CDR2 ANQGSEA. The CDR3 is 15 amino acids. V was cut by 4 bases and J by 0 bases, with 16 bases left in between.

This chain joins TRBV9 and TRBJ2-3; tentative D call: TRBD2 (6 bases). This CDR3 comprises 15 residues. Trimming stripped 0 bases from V and 0 bases from J, with 8 bases between. Germline assignment: CDR1 SGDLS and CDR2 YYNGEE. The CDR3: CASSVEGTSTDTQYF. The CDR3 nucleotides read TGTGCCAGCAGCGTAGAGGGGACTAGCACAGATACGCAGTATTTT.